The TCR beta chain described here comes from a study of blood T cell repertoires in COVID-19. As for the study in general: COVID-19 samples collected from the United States, Italy and Spain covered acute and convalescent phases. T cells, B-cell-depleted T cells, or PBMCs supplied cDNA or gDNA.

V gave up 6 bases and J gave up 3 bases, with 18 bases separating them. The CDR3 has 15 amino acids. Germline CDR1 and CDR2: SQVTM and ANQGSEA. Authors' analysis steps: Cell counts per sample came from amplifying reference gene primers. Generated by immunoSEQ multiplex PCR, the TCRdb table keeps only in-frame clones and is missing some. V and J calls and clone size are given by that table; D and trimming were obtained from the DNA. The repertoire holds 200,000 to 250,000 clones, with approximately 90% as singletons. This chain links TRBV29-1 with TRBJ2-1, with a possible D match to TRBD1 (5 bases). The clonotype originates from a man aged 25-40 years with COVID-19, enrolled during active disease. Input material: peripheral blood. The CDR3 spells CSVALQGHLYNEQFF. CDR3 DNA sequence: TGCAGCGTAGCACTCCAGGGTCACCTCTACAATGAGCAGTTCTTC.